This T cell receptor (beta chain) was captured in a study of blood T cell repertoires in COVID-19. In the study overall: Both acute and convalescent COVID-19 samples were obtained from the United States, Italy and Spain. From T cells, B-cell-depleted T cells, or PBMCs came the material, which was cDNA or gDNA.

Original methodology: The authors estimated nucleated cell counts from reference gene primer amplification. Repertoires were generated with immunoSEQ multiplex PCR, while TCRdb's copy carries only in-frame clones and drops some. The DNA was the basis for D and trimming; V, J and clone size are from that table. The repertoire holds about 84,000 clones, approximately 78% seen once, with less than 20% in the top ten. CDR3 length: 15 residues. Per the germline V gene, CDR1 is SGDLS and CDR2 is YYNGEE. Trimming cost V 4 bases and J 1 base, with 9 bases left between them. The sample comprised peripheral blood. This chain connects TRBV9 to TRBJ2-6; D remains unclear. The sequence was collected from a woman aged 80 or over with acute or convalescent COVID-19. The CDR3 nucleotides are TGTGCCAGCAGCTCGCGGCCTTCTGGGGCCAACGTCCTGACTTTC. This sequence encodes CASSSRPSGANVLTF. Supplemented by reference TRBV9 and TRBJ2-6, the full variable domain reads DSGVTQTPKHLITATGQRVTLRCSPRSGDLSVYWYQQSLDQGLQFLIQYYNGEERAKGNILERFSAQQFPDLHSELNLSSLELGDSALYFCASSSRPSGANVLTFGAGSRLTVL.